The 28 T cell receptor beta chains below all came from one sample that was sequenced in a study of blood T cell repertoires in COVID-19. Clones were read by immunoSEQ multiplex PCR, and TCRdb kept only the in-frame ones, dropping some. The data show about 130,000 clones, around three quarters seen once. The sample was peripheral blood. These receptors all stem from a man aged 35-49 years with active or convalescent COVID-19.

The V gene is TRBV6-2 or TRBV6-3, the J gene TRBJ2-2; TRBD1 might be the D (6 bases). In germline, CDR1 is MNHEY, CDR2 SVGEGT. The CDR3 consists of 14 residues. Trimming took off 4 bases at V and 7 bases at J, with 13 bases between the two ends. CDR3 sequence reads: CASSFQWGRGELFF. The CDR3, as DNA: TGTGCCAGCAGTTTCCAGTGGGGGCGCGGGGAGCTGTTTTTT.

The V call is TRBV7-9, the J call TRBJ2-1; maybe TRBD2 (6 bases). The CDR3 runs to 14 residues. Trimming shortened V by 5 bases and J by 1 base, and 9 bases separated the two germline ends. CDR1 is SEHNR and CDR2 is FQNEAQ in the germline V gene (reference sequence). The CDR3 region has the DNA TGTGCCAGCAGCGGGGAGGTTTCCTACAATGAGCAGTTCTTC. Amino acid sequence: CASSGEVSYNEQFF.

The chain joins TRBV5-1 to TRBJ1-1; D gene uncertain. Deletions cut 2 bases from V and 0 bases from J, with 5 bases between. Germline V CDR1 and CDR2: SGHRS, YFSETQ. This CDR3 spans 13 amino acids. The CDR3 reads CASSFLMNTEAFF. The CDR3 coding sequence is TGCGCCAGCAGCTTCCTTATGAACACTGAAGCTTTCTTT. Full variable domain (remainder filled in from reference TRBV5-1 and TRBJ1-1): KAGVTQTPRYLIKTRGQQVTLSCSPISGHRSVSWYQQTPGQGLQFLFEYFSETQRNKGNFPGRFSGRQFSNSRSEMNVSTLELGDSALYLCASSFLMNTEAFFGQGTRLTVV.

The chain recombines TRBV9 with TRBJ1-1, with D possibly TRBD1 on 6 matching bases. Germline assignment: CDR1 SGDLS and CDR2 YYNGEE. Trimming stripped 0 bases from V and 8 bases from J, with 11 bases between. This CDR3 comprises 13 residues. For the CDR3, the DNA is TGTGCCAGCAGCGTAGAATCGGGACAAGAAGCTTTCTTT. Translation: CASSVESGQEAFF.

On this clone: Distinct nucleotide sequences in the sample also encode this CDR3. The CDR3 sequence is CASSYSEGNEKLFF. The CDR3 nucleotides read TGTGCCAGCAGTTACTCAGAGGGTAATGAAAAACTGTTTTTT. The genes are TRBV6-5 and TRBJ1-4; no clear D. In germline, CDR1 is MNHEY, CDR2 SVGAGI. Trimming left V 0 bases short and J 4 bases short, with 6 bases between. The CDR3 has 14 amino acids.

J is TRBJ2-6 and V is TRBV11-2; D not certain. This CDR3 is built from 15 residues. Trimming stripped 4 bases from V and 2 bases from J, with 9 bases between. CDR1 is SGHAT and CDR2 is FQNNGV in the germline V gene. Here the CDR3 DNA reads TGTGCCAGCAGCTCCCCGCAGGCTGGGGCCAACGTCCTGACTTTC. Encoded protein: CASSSPQAGANVLTF.

The chain employs TRBV7-3 and TRBJ2-5; D remains unclear. Germline CDR1 is SGHTA and CDR2 is FQGTGA. V lost 2 bases and J lost 2, with 6 bases in between. This CDR3 contains 13 residues. The CDR3 bases are TGTGCCAGCAGCTTAGAGCCTCAAGAGACCCAGTACTTC. Translation gives CASSLEPQETQYF.

The chain joins TRBV6-5 to TRBJ2-1; the match to TRBD2 covers 10 bases. Trimming removed 8 bases from V and 0 bases from J; junction bases left unmatched: 1. The germline V gene encodes CDR1 MNHEY and CDR2 SVGAGI. The CDR3 is made up of 14 amino acids. CDR3: CASASGSSYNEQFF. CDR3 DNA sequence: TGTGCCAGCGCTAGCGGGAGCTCCTACAATGAGCAGTTCTTC.

V gene TRBV2 combines with J gene TRBJ1-1, with TRBD1 identical over 7 bases. The length of the CDR3 is 14 residues. CDR1 is SNHLY and CDR2 is FYNNEI in the germline V gene. V was clipped by 7 bases and J by 1 base; unmatched bases: 6. The CDR3 sequence: CASTTGVQNTEAFF. CDR3 sequence (DNA): TGTGCCAGCACAACAGGGGTTCAGAACACTGAAGCTTTCTTT.

The count of this clone is one. V and J are TRBV3-1 (or the pseudogene TRBV3-2) and TRBJ1-5, with TRBD1 identical over 9 bases. Germline values: CDR1 LGHDT, CDR2 YNNKEL (reference sequence). V shed 4 bases, J shed 6 bases, and the junction held 4 bases outside the gene matches. This CDR3 is 14 amino acids long. CDR3: CASSPSDRGQPQHF. The DNA of the CDR3 is TGTGCCAGCAGCCCATCGGACAGGGGTCAGCCCCAGCATTTT.

The chain uses TRBV7-8 and TRBJ2-3, with TRBD2 as a possible D gene (6 bases). The CDR3 contains 16 residues. V lost 5 bases to trimming and J lost 0 bases, with 15 bases between them. Per the germline V gene, CDR1 is SGHVS and CDR2 is FQNEAQ. CDR3 region: CASSPSGVSSTDTQYF. The DNA of the CDR3 is TGTGCCAGCAGCCCATCGGGAGTCTCTAGCACAGATACGCAGTATTTT.

This rearrangement joins TRBV2 to TRBJ1-5; possibly TRBD1 for D (6 bases). The CDR3 loop spans 17 amino acids. The V end lost 2 bases, the J end lost 4 bases, and 18 bases lay between the germline ends. The germline CDR1 and CDR2 sequences are SNHLY and FYNNEI. CDR3: CASSETAGAGLNQPQHF. Here the CDR3 DNA reads TGTGCCAGCAGTGAAACGGCAGGGGCGGGCCTTAATCAGCCCCAGCATTTT.

The chain employs TRBV30 and TRBJ2-7, with D unresolved. The CDR3 is made up of 16 amino acids. V dropped 2 bases and J dropped 2 bases, with 19 bases sitting between them. Germline V CDR1 and CDR2: GTSNPN, SVGIG (reference sequence). The CDR3 region is CAWSTPSPQVAYEQYF. The DNA of the CDR3 is TGTGCCTGGAGTACCCCCTCTCCGCAGGTGGCCTACGAGCAGTACTTC.

The genes are TRBV18 and TRBJ2-3; tentatively, D is TRBD1 (7 bases). The V and J ends lost 2 bases and 0 bases respectively, with 15 bases between them. The CDR3 consists of 17 residues. CDR1 and CDR2 (germline): KGHSH, LQKENI. The CDR3 region has the DNA TGTGCCAGCTCACCAAGGGCAGGGGGGCCTAGCACAGATACGCAGTATTTT. It specifies CASSPRAGGPSTDTQYF.

This rearrangement joins TRBV28 to TRBJ1-1; D not certain. Germline CDR1 is MDHEN and CDR2 is SYDVKM. Trimming took off 3 bases at V and 4 bases at J, with 12 bases between the two ends. The CDR3 has 14 residues. The CDR3: CASSFDEYSTEAFF. DNA of the CDR3: TGTGCCAGCAGTTTCGATGAGTACAGCACTGAAGCTTTCTTT.

The V call is TRBV19, the J call TRBJ2-1, with a possible D match to TRBD2 (5 bases). The CDR3 is 15 residues long. Trimming cost V 5 bases and J 8 bases, with 19 bases left between them. Germline CDR1 LNHDA, CDR2 SQIVND (reference sequence). Here the CDR3 reads CASSEAGIGTHEQFF. DNA of the CDR3: TGTGCCAGTAGTGAGGCGGGTATTGGTACCCATGAGCAGTTCTTC.

There are a few counts of this clone. The chain's CDR3 is CATSDETSGSLNEQFF. The DNA for the CDR3 is TGTGCCACCAGTGACGAGACTAGCGGGAGCTTGAATGAGCAGTTCTTC. This chain uses TRBV24-1 with TRBJ2-1; 12 bases are a match to TRBD2. Germline V CDR1 and CDR2: KGHDR, SFDVKD. This CDR3 region has 16 residues. V was pared by 4 bases and J by 7 bases, with 7 bases of the junction left unmatched.

CDR3 sequence (DNA): TGTGCCAGCAGTTTAAACGGGGGGACCATATATTTT. It encodes CASSLNGGTIYF. The chain has TRBV12-3 or TRBV12-4 and TRBJ1-3; TRBD1 might be the D (5 bases). The CDR3 is 12 amino acids. The V end lost 2 bases, the J end lost 10 bases, and 9 bases lay between the germline ends.

V usage is TRBV5-1 and J usage is TRBJ2-7; D ambiguous. Germline V gene sequence: CDR1 SGHRS, CDR2 YFSETQ. V was cut by 7 bases and J by 1 base, with 6 bases left in between. There are 11 residues in the CDR3. The CDR3 DNA reads as TGCGCCAGCCGCGGATCCTACGAGCAGTACTTC. This sequence encodes CASRGSYEQYF.

CDR3 sequence: CASSLDSHQPQHF. As DNA, the CDR3 is TGCGCCAGCAGCTTGGACAGCCATCAGCCCCAGCATTTT. V gene TRBV5-1 combines with J gene TRBJ1-5; no clear D gene. The CDR3 extends over 13 amino acids. Trimming shortened V by 0 bases and J by 5 bases, and 6 bases separated the two germline ends. From germline, CDR1 is SGHRS and CDR2 YFSETQ.

The V call is TRBV3-1 (or the pseudogene TRBV3-2), the J call TRBJ1-5; 8 bases match TRBD1. There are 15 residues in the CDR3. V was clipped by 4 bases and J by 2 bases; unmatched bases: 4. Germline V lookup: CDR1 LGHDT, CDR2 YNNKEL (reference sequence). Written as DNA, the CDR3 is TGTGCCAGCAGCCCCGACAGGGGAGGCAATCAGCCCCAGCATTTT. Amino acids: CASSPDRGGNQPQHF.

The chain joins TRBV3-1 (or the pseudogene TRBV3-2) to TRBJ2-5; possible D gene TRBD1, 5 bases. The CDR3 totals 18 residues. Trimming shortened V by 0 bases and J by 5 bases, and 22 bases separated the two germline ends. CDR1 and CDR2 (germline): LGHDT, YNNKEL (reference sequence). The chain's CDR3 is CASSQDQGRAAWGETQYF. CDR3 nucleotide sequence: TGTGCCAGCAGCCAAGATCAGGGCAGGGCGGCTTGGGGTGAGACCCAGTACTTC.

The sample holds a few counts of this clone. The V and J genes are TRBV7-9 and TRBJ1-4; no reliable D call. The germline gives CDR1 SEHNR, CDR2 FQNEAQ (reference sequence). This CDR3 is 15 amino acids long. V lost 0 bases, J lost 5 bases, and 10 bases lay in between. The CDR3 region is CASSLAKLENEKLFF. DNA of the CDR3: TGTGCCAGCAGCTTAGCAAAGCTGGAGAATGAAAAACTGTTTTTT.

Details on this clone: Lacking the conserved final phenylalanine or tryptophan, this CDR3 likely reflects a read error. It is unclear where the CDR3 begins or ends on the DNA, so no DNA is shown, and the CDR3 is as TCRdb lists it. This sequence joins TRBV29-1 and TRBJ1-1. The CDR3 length equals 8 residues, ends included. Germline V gives CDR1 SQVTM, CDR2 ANQGSEA. This CDR3 is CSAKAGPG.

The chain couples TRBV25-1 to TRBJ2-7, with a possible D match to TRBD1 (6 bases). Germline V gene sequence: CDR1 MGHDK, CDR2 SYGVNS. The CDR3 runs to 16 residues. Trimming stripped 2 bases from V and 6 bases from J, with 20 bases between. CDR3 amino acids: CASSEEGQGSKGEQYF. The DNA of the CDR3 is TGTGCCAGCAGTGAAGAGGGGCAGGGGAGTAAGGGCGAGCAGTACTTC.

The CDR3 bases are TGTGCCAGCAGTTACGCAGGGGCGAACACTGAAGCTTTCTTT. As protein: CASSYAGANTEAFF. The chain employs TRBV6-2 or TRBV6-3 and TRBJ1-1; a weak D match, TRBD1 (6 bases). The germline gives CDR1 MNHEY, CDR2 SVGEGT. Trimming shortened V by 2 bases and J by 1 base, and 8 bases separated the two germline ends. CDR3 length: 14 residues.

On this clone: This specimen includes other DNA sequences encoding the same CDR3. The genes are TRBV6-5 and TRBJ2-2; TRBD1 matches at 9 bases. The CDR3 is 15 residues long. Germline loops: CDR1 MNHEY, CDR2 SVGAGI. V was clipped by 6 bases and J by 6 bases; unmatched bases: 8. In nucleotides, the CDR3 is TGTGCCAGCAGACCGGGACAGGGCCCTTCCGGGGAGCTGTTTTTT. Its protein is CASRPGQGPSGELFF.

In nucleotides, the CDR3 is TGTGCCAGCAGCCCCCCAGCGGGGGAGCTGTTTTTT. Residues: CASSPPAGELFF. The gene calls are TRBV7-2 and TRBJ2-2; D not certain. The germline V gene has CDR1 SGHTA and CDR2 FQGNSA. The CDR3 length is 12 residues. V dropped 5 bases and J dropped 8 bases, with 9 bases sitting between them.